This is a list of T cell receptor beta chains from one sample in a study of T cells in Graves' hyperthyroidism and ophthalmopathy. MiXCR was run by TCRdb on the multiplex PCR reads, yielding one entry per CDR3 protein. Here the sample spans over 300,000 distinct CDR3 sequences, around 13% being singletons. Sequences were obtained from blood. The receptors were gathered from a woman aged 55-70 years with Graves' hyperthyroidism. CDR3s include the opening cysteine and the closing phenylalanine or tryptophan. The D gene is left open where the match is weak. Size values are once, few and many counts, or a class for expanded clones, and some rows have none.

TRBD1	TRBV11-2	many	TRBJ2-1	TGTGCCAGCAGCTTAGATAGTCGGATAGGGACAGGGAAAAATGAGCAGTTCTTC	CASSLDSRIGTGKNEQFF
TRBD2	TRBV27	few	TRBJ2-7	TGTGCCACCTCACCTGCGGGAGGGGACCACGAGCAGTACTTC	CATSPAGGDHEQYF
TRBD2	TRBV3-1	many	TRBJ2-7	TGTGCCAGCAGCCCCTCGGGACTAGCGAATTACGAGCAGTACTTC	CASSPSGLANYEQYF
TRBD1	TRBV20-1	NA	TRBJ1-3	TGCAGTGCCAAGGGGGCGGGGAACTCTGGAAACACCATATATTTT	CSAKGAGNSGNTIYF
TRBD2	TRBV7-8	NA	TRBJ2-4	TGTGCCAGCAGCCAGACTAGCGGCCACAAAAACATTCAGTACTTC	CASSQTSGHKNIQYF
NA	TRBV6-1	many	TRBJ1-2	TGTGCCAGCAGCTTGGGACGGTCCTTTGGCTACACCTTC	CASSLGRSFGYTF
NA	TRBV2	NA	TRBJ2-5	TGTGCCAGCAGTGAGCGGGCGTACCAAGAGACCCAGTACTTC	CASSERAYQETQYF
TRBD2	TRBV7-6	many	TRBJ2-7	TGTGCCAGCAGCTTCCAGAGCGGGAGCTACGAGCAGTACTTC	CASSFQSGSYEQYF
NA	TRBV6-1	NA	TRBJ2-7	TGTGCCAGCAAGAGGGTATCCACCTACGAGCAGTACTTC	CASKRVSTYEQYF
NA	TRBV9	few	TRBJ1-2	TGTGCCAGCAGCGCCCCTGTCAGGGGAGTGGGCTATGGCTACACCTTC	CASSAPVRGVGYGYTF
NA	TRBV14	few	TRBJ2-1	TGTGCCAGCAGCCAAGGCCCAAGAGGGCGAGCCTACAATGAGCAGTTCTTC	CASSQGPRGRAYNEQFF
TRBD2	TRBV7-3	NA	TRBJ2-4	TGTGCCAGCAGCCCGCAGACTAGCGGGGCCAAAAACATTCAGTACTTC	CASSPQTSGAKNIQYF
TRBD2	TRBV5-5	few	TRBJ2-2	TGTGCCAGCAGCTTGGGACTAGCGGGAGGGGACACCGGGGAGCTGTTTTTT	CASSLGLAGGDTGELFF
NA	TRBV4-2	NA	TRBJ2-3	TGTGCCAGCAGCCAAGATGGGATCCTCGCCGGCGCGCAGTATTTT	CASSQDGILAGAQYF
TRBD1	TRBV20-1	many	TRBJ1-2	TGCAGTGCGACAAACCAGGGGGCTTATGGCTACACCTTC	CSATNQGAYGYTF
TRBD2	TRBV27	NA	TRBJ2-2	TGTGCCAGCAGTTCAAGCGGGAGGGGGGGCGGGGAGCTGTTTTTT	CASSSSGRGGGELFF
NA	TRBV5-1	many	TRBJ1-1	TGCGCCAGCAGCAACGGAGAGAACACTGAAGCTTTCTTT	CASSNGENTEAFF
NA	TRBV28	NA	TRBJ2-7	TGTGCCAGCAGTTCCTCGTATGGGCAGTACTTC	CASSSSYGQYF
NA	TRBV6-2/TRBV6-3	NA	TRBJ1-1	TGTGCCAGCAGAAACAGGGCATTGGCCACTGAAGCTTTCTTT	CASRNRALATEAFF
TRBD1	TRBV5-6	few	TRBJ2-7	TGTGCCAGCAGCCAAGGACAGGGCTACTACGAGCAGTACTTC	CASSQGQGYYEQYF
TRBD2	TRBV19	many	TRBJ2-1	TGTGCCAGGACCTCGGCCGGGACTAGCGACTACAATGAGCAGTTCTTC	CARTSAGTSDYNEQFF
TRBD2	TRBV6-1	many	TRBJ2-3	TGTGCCAGCAGTGATCCAGCGGGAGAGGGTACAGATACGCAGTATTTT	CASSDPAGEGTDTQYF
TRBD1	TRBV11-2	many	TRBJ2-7	TGTGCCAGCAGCTCAATTAGGGACAGGGCCTACGAGCAGTACTTC	CASSSIRDRAYEQYF
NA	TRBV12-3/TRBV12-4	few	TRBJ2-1	TGTGCCAGCAAAACCTCTAGCGCCGCCGCTGAGCAGTTCTTC	CASKTSSAAAEQFF